What follows are 21 T cell receptor beta chains derived from one specimen sequenced in a study of shared clonotypes between healthy human individuals. Profiling relied on immunoSEQ multiplex PCR, and the TCRdb table lists in-frame clones only, not all of them. Seen here are approximately 1.4 million clones, roughly 98% observed once, and the top ten hold about 0.42%. Specimen: naive CD4+ T cells sorted from blood. The subset here: CD45RA+ positively selected. The receptors originated from a man aged 25 to 40 in good health.

The chain employs TRBV7-9 and TRBJ2-2; the match to TRBD2 covers 9 bases. The germline V gene encodes CDR1 SEHNR and CDR2 FQNEAQ (reference sequence). This CDR3 contains 16 residues. After removal of 5 bases from V and 0 bases from J, the junction contained 4 bases not matched to a gene. CDR3 nucleotide sequence: TGTGCCAGCAGCCTCGGACTAGCGTCGAACACCGGGGAGCTGTTTTTT. Its translation is CASSLGLASNTGELFF.

This chain links TRBV20-1 with TRBJ2-3; D not certain. Trimming cost V 5 bases and J 4 bases, with 7 bases left between them. This CDR3 spans 11 amino acids. Looked up from germline, CDR1 is DFQATT and CDR2 is SNEGSKA (reference sequence). CDR3 region: CSALAPDTQYF. The CDR3 bases are TGCAGTGCTCTCGCCCCAGATACGCAGTATTTT.

This chain uses TRBV4-3 with TRBJ2-7, with 8 bases lining up with TRBD2. V lost 4 bases and J lost 4; bases outside the gene matches: 9. Germline CDR1 is LGHNA and CDR2 is YSLEER. This CDR3 is built from 15 residues. In nucleotides, the CDR3 is TGCGCCAGCAGCCGAGCCTTAGCGGGGCAATACGAGCAGTACTTC. Amino acid sequence: CASSRALAGQYEQYF.

The chain employs TRBV18 and TRBJ2-7, with TRBD2 matching 11 bases. The CDR3 length is 16 residues. Unmatched junction bases numbered 5, after V lost 0 bases and J lost 4 bases. CDR1 is KGHSH and CDR2 is LQKENI in the germline V gene. CDR3 sequence: CASSPPSGTSGYEQYF. CDR3 sequence (DNA): TGTGCCAGCTCACCACCTTCGGGGACTAGCGGTTACGAGCAGTACTTC.

Note on this clone: The sample has other DNA sequences that encode this CDR3 too. The rearrangement uses TRBV15 and TRBJ1-1; D gene ambiguous. V dropped 0 bases and J dropped 5 bases, with 10 bases sitting between them. The CDR3 spans 14 residues. In germline, CDR1 is LNHNV, CDR2 YYDKDF (reference sequence). CDR3 sequence: CATSRDRVLTEAFF. For the CDR3, the DNA is TGTGCCACCAGCAGAGATAGGGTACTTACTGAAGCTTTCTTT.

J is TRBJ2-5 and V is TRBV5-5; D gene uncertain. The V end lost 1 base, the J end lost 1 base, and 8 bases lay between the germline ends. Germline values: CDR1 SGHKS, CDR2 YYEKEE (reference sequence). The CDR3 extends over 14 amino acids. The CDR3 spells CASSLIWAQETQYF. CDR3 bases: TGTGCCAGCAGCTTGATCTGGGCCCAAGAGACCCAGTACTTC.

V gene TRBV30 combines with J gene TRBJ2-2, with D maybe TRBD2 (6 bases). This CDR3 comprises 14 residues. V was shortened by 4 bases and J by 2 bases, with 11 bases between the two germline ends. The V gene's germline CDR1 is GTSNPN and CDR2 SVGIG (reference sequence). The CDR3 loop reads CAWKVGLNTGELFF. Here the CDR3 DNA reads TGTGCCTGGAAAGTGGGACTCAACACCGGGGAGCTGTTTTTT.

The chain recombines TRBV5-1 with TRBJ2-7; D gene uncertain. The V end lost 0 bases, the J end lost 6 bases, and 16 bases lay between the germline ends. The CDR3 runs 15 residues. The germline gives CDR1 SGHRS, CDR2 YFSETQ. In DNA, the CDR3 is TGCGCCAGCAGCTTGGCCCAGGCCTCATCCACCGAGCAGTACTTC. This encodes CASSLAQASSTEQYF. Looking up the rest from reference TRBV5-1 and TRBJ2-7 gives the full variable domain: KAGVTQTPRYLIKTRGQQVTLSCSPISGHRSVSWYQQTPGQGLQFLFEYFSETQRNKGNFPGRFSGRQFSNSRSEMNVSTLELGDSALYLCASSLAQASSTEQYFGPGTRLTVT.

The count of this clone is one. This chain uses TRBV25-1 with TRBJ2-3; D not certain. Trimming removed 1 base from V and 2 bases from J, with 7 bases in between. The CDR3 runs to 14 residues. CDR1 and CDR2 (germline): MGHDK, SYGVNS. CDR3 sequence reads: CASSELRVTDTQYF. The CDR3, as DNA: TGTGCCAGCAGTGAATTAAGGGTCACAGATACGCAGTATTTT.

V and J are TRBV7-9 and TRBJ2-3; TRBD1 agrees at 9 bases. V lost 6 bases and J lost 3; bases outside the gene matches: 7. The CDR3 runs to 15 residues. Germline assignment: CDR1 SEHNR and CDR2 FQNEAQ (reference sequence). The chain's CDR3 is CASRTGTGTTDTQYF. For the CDR3, the DNA is TGTGCCAGCAGGACCGGGACAGGGACTACAGATACGCAGTATTTT.

For the CDR3, the DNA is TGTGCCAGTAGTATGAAGGGTGAACGGGATACGCAGTATTTT. It codes for CASSMKGERDTQYF. The rearrangement uses TRBV19 and TRBJ2-3; the D is unclear. The CDR3 consists of 14 residues. From germline, CDR1 is LNHDA and CDR2 SQIVND (reference sequence). The V end was cut by 3 bases, the J end by 6 bases, with 13 bases between.

The chain recombines TRBV18 with TRBJ2-6; possible D gene TRBD1, 5 bases. Deletions cut 2 bases from V and 7 bases from J, with 15 bases between. The CDR3 spans 16 residues. CDR1 KGHSH and CDR2 LQKENI come from the germline V gene. CDR3 in amino acids: CASSPFETDKANVLTF. The CDR3 region has the DNA TGTGCCAGCTCACCATTTGAGACAGATAAAGCCAACGTCCTGACTTTC.

The chain carries TRBV2 and TRBJ2-3; tentatively, D is TRBD1 (7 bases). The germline V gene encodes CDR1 SNHLY and CDR2 FYNNEI. The CDR3 is 13 residues long. V shed 8 bases and J shed 5 bases, with 14 bases lying between them. The CDR3 is CASYRQGGDTQYF. The CDR3 coding sequence is TGTGCCAGCTACAGACAGGGAGGAGATACGCAGTATTTT.

The rearrangement uses TRBV14 and TRBJ2-3, with D hard to call. Germline-derived CDR1 and CDR2 are SGHDN and FVKESK. Deletions cut 1 base from V and 2 bases from J, with 7 bases between. The length of the CDR3 is 14 residues. The CDR3 DNA reads TGTGCCAGCAGCCAAGTGGGGTTCACAGATACGCAGTATTTT. Translated, it gives CASSQVGFTDTQYF. Full variable domain (missing parts from reference TRBV14 and TRBJ2-3): EAGVTQFPSHSVIEKGQTVTLRCDPISGHDNLYWYRRVMGKEIKFLLHFVKESKQDESGMPNNRFLAERTGGTYSTLKVQPAELEDSGVYFCASSQVGFTDTQYFGPGTRLTVL.

This sequence joins TRBV18 and TRBJ2-7; 8 nucleotides agree with TRBD2. The junction had 23 bases not matched to a gene; V was cut back by 1 base and J by 6 bases. Germline CDR1 reads KGHSH; CDR2 reads LQKENI. The CDR3 is 20 amino acids. CDR3 loop: CASSPLQGASGLRSGGEQYF. For the CDR3, the DNA is TGTGCCAGCTCACCACTGCAAGGGGCTAGCGGGCTCAGAAGTGGAGGCGAGCAGTACTTC.

V is TRBV28 and J is TRBJ2-6; possible D gene TRBD1, 6 bases. The germline gives CDR1 MDHEN, CDR2 SYDVKM. This CDR3 has 15 residues. Trimming left V 8 bases short and J 2 bases short, with 13 bases between. Written as DNA, the CDR3 is TGTGCCAGCCAGGGGCCGCTCCCTGGGGCCAACGTCCTGACTTTC. Its protein is CASQGPLPGANVLTF.

V and J are TRBV28 and TRBJ1-1; the D gene is possibly TRBD1 (6 bases). The CDR3 is 18 residues long. V shed 4 bases and J shed 4 bases, with 25 bases lying between them. Germline V gene lookup returns CDR1 MDHEN and CDR2 SYDVKM. The CDR3 DNA is TGTGCCAGCAGTTCAAGCGTCGGACGGGGGGCGCGGAGCACTGAAGCTTTCTTT. It is translated as CASSSSVGRGARSTEAFF.

This chain uses TRBV29-1 with TRBJ2-3; 10 positions match TRBD2. The CDR3 runs 11 residues. The germline gives CDR1 SQVTM, CDR2 ANQGSEA. Unmatched junction bases numbered 6, after V lost 4 bases and J lost 14 bases. The CDR3 coding sequence is TGCAGCGTTGCGACGACTAGCGGGCCGTATTTT. Translated: CSVATTSGPYF.

This chain uses TRBV5-5 with TRBJ1-5; unclear D gene. The CDR3 contains 15 residues. V lost 1 base and J lost 0, with 8 bases in between. The germline V gene encodes CDR1 SGHKS and CDR2 YYEKEE (reference sequence). CDR3 nucleotides: TGTGCCAGCAGCTTGATGTCACCTAGCAATCAGCCCCAGCATTTT. This encodes CASSLMSPSNQPQHF.

The chain carries TRBV6-5 and TRBJ2-5; 11 nucleotides line up with TRBD1. In germline, CDR1 is MNHEY, CDR2 SVGAGI. This CDR3 comprises 16 residues. The V and J ends lost 2 bases and 6 bases, in that order; junction bases with no gene match: 8. The CDR3 spells CASSYRGTGGEKTQYF. The CDR3 DNA is TGTGCCAGCAGTTACCGCGGGACAGGGGGGGAAAAGACCCAGTACTTC.

The chain uses TRBV7-7 and TRBJ1-1; D call uncertain. The CDR3 length is 13 residues. Germline CDR1 reads SSHAT; CDR2 reads FNYEAQ (reference sequence). The V end was cut by 3 bases, the J end by 0 bases, with 5 bases between. The CDR3, as DNA: TGTGCCAGCAGCTTGGAAGTGAACACTGAAGCTTTCTTT. Translated, it gives CASSLEVNTEAFF.